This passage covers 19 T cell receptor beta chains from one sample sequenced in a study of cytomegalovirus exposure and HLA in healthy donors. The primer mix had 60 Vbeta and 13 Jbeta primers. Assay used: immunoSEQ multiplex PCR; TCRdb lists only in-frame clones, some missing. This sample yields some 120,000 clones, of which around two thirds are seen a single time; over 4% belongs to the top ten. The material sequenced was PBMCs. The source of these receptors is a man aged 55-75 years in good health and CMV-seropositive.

In DNA form, the CDR3 reads TGTGCCAGCAGTGCGCCAGGGGCCCCAGAGACCCAGTACTTC. Protein product: CASSAPGAPETQYF. The gene calls are TRBV6-5 and TRBJ2-5, with D maybe TRBD1 (6 bases). The CDR3 sequence is 14 residues long. In germline, CDR1 is MNHEY, CDR2 SVGAGI. V was shortened by 5 bases and J by 4 bases, with 14 bases between the two germline ends.

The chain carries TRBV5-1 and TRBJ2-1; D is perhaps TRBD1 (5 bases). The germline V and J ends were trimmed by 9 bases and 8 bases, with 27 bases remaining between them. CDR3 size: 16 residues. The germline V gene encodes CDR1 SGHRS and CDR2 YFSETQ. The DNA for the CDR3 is TGCGCCACCTCCGTGAGTATGACAGCCTCTCGCGATGAGCAGTTCTTC. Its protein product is CATSVSMTASRDEQFF.

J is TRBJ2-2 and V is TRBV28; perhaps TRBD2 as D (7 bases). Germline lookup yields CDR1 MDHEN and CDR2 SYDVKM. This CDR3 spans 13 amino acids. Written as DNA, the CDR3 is TGTGCAGCGGGGATAGGGGGTATCGGGGAGCTGTTTTTT. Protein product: CAAGIGGIGELFF.

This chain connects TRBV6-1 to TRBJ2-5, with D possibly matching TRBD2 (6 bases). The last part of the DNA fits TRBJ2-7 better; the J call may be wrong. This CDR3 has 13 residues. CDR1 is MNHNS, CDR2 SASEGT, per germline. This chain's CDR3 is CASTQWTTNEQYF. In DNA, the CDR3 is TGTGCCTCCACGCAATGGACTACGAACGAGCAGTACTTC.

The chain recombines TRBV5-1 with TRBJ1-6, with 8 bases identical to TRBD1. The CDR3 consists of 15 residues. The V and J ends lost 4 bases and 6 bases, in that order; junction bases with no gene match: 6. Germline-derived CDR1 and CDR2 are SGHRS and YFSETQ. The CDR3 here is CASSPGQAANSPLHF. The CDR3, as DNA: TGCGCCAGCAGCCCGGGACAGGCAGCTAATTCACCCCTCCACTTT.

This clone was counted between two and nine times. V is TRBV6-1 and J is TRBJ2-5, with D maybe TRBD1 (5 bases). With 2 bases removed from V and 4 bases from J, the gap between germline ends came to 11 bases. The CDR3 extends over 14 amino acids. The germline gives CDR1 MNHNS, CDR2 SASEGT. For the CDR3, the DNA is TGTGCCAGCAGTGAACAACAGGCTGGAGAGACCCAGTACTTC. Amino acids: CASSEQQAGETQYF.

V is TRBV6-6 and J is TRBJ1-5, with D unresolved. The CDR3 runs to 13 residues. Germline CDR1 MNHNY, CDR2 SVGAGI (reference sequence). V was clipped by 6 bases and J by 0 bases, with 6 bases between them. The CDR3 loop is CASSLNSNQPQHF. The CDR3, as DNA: TGTGCCAGCAGCCTAAATAGCAATCAGCCCCAGCATTTT.

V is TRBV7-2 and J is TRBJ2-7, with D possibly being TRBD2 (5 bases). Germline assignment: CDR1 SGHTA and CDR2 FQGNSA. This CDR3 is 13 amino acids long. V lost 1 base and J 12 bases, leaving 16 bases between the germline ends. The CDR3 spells CASSLGSGVVAYF. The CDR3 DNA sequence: TGTGCCAGCAGCTTAGGGTCCGGGGTGGTGGCGTACTTC.

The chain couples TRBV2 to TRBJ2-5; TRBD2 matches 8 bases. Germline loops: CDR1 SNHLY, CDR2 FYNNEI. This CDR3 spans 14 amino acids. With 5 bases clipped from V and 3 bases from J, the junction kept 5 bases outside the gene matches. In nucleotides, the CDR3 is TGTGCCAGCAGTACCGCGGGGGGAGAAGAGACCCAGTACTTC. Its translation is CASSTAGGEETQYF. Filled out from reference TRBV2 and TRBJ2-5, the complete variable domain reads EPEVTQTPSHQVTQMGQEVILRCVPISNHLYFYWYRQILGQKVEFLVSFYNNEISEKSEIFDDQFSVERPDGSNFTLKIRSTKLEDSAMYFCASSTAGGEETQYFGPGTRLLVL.

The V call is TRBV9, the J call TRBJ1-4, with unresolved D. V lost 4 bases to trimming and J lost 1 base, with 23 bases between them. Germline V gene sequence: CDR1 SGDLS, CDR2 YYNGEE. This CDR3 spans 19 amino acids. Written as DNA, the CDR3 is TGTGCCAGCAGCCTAGAGGCGTTTGGCGGGTTAGGAACTAATGAAAAACTGTTTTTT. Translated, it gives CASSLEAFGGLGTNEKLFF.

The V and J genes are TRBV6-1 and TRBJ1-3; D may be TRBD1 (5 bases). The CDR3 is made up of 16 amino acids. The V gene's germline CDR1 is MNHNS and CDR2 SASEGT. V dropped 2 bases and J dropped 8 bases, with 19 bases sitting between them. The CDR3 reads CASSESRGSGGDTIYF. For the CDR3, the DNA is TGTGCCAGCAGTGAATCGAGGGGATCTGGGGGGGACACCATATATTTT.

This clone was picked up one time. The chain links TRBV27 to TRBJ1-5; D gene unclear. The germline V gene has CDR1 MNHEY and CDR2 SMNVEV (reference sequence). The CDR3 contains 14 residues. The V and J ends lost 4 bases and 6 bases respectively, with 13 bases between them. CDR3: CASSSAGVSQPQHF. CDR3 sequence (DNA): TGTGCCAGCAGTTCCGCTGGAGTCTCTCAGCCCCAGCATTTT.

The DNA of the CDR3 is TGCAGCGTTTTGGGTTTCGCGGGCGGGGGGGCTGCAGATACGCAGTATTTT. Encoded protein: CSVLGFAGGGAADTQYF. The gene calls are TRBV29-1 and TRBJ2-3, with 9 bases lining up with TRBD2. Germline loops: CDR1 SQVTM, CDR2 ANQGSEA. With 5 bases clipped from V and 4 bases from J, the junction kept 16 bases outside the gene matches. CDR3 length: 17 residues.

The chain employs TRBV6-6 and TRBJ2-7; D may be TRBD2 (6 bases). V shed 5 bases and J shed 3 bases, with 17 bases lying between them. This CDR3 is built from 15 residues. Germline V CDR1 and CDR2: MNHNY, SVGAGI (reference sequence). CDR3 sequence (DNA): TGTGCCAGCAGTGCACCGGGCCGGGGGAACTACGAGCAGTACTTC. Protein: CASSAPGRGNYEQYF.

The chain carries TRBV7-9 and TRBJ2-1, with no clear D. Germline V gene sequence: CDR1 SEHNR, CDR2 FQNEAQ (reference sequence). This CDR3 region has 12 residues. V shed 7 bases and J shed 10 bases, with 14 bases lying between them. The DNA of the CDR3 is TGTGCCAGCACCTTGATCTCTGGCGAGCAGTTCTTC. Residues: CASTLISGEQFF.

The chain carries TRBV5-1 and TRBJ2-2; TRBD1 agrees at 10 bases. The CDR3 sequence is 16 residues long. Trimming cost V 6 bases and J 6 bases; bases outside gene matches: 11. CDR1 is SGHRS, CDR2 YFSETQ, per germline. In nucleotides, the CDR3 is TGCGCCAGCACCCGTGGGGACAGGGGCGAGTCCGGGGAGCTGTTTTTT. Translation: CASTRGDRGESGELFF.

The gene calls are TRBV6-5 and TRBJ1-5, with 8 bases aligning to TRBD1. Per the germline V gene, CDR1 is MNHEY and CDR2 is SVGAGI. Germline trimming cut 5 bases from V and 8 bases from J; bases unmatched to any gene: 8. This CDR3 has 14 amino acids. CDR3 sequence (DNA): TGTGCCAGCAGTGACAGGGGAGGGTTAGAGCCCCAGCATTTT. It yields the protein CASSDRGGLEPQHF.

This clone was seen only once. The CDR3 is CASSSHLAEGGTEAFF. Here the CDR3 DNA reads TGTGCCAGTAGTAGCCACCTTGCGGAGGGTGGGACTGAAGCTTTCTTT. This chain joins TRBV19 and TRBJ1-1; no firm D call. This CDR3 is 16 amino acids long. In germline, CDR1 is LNHDA, CDR2 SQIVND (reference sequence). V dropped 4 bases and J dropped 5 bases, with 20 bases sitting between them.

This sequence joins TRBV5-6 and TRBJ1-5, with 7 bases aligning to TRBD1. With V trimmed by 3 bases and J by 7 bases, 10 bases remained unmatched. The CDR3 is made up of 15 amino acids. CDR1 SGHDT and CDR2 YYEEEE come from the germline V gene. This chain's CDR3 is CASSSFTTGEQPQHF. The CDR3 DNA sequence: TGTGCCAGCAGCTCCTTCACTACAGGGGAGCAGCCCCAGCATTTT.